This T cell receptor beta chain was captured in a study of Ad26.COV2.S vaccination and SARS-CoV-2 variants. General study results and limits: Breadth and depth estimates from TCRs may understate total T cell responses.

Concerning this clone: Its specificity is unknown.

Treatment denoted: roughly 20 received Ad26.COV2.S at low or high dose, single or two shots; about 5 received placebo; per-sample allocation not given. Collection of the samples took place on day 63 after the first injection of vaccine or placebo. What was given as vaccine was an Ad26 vector encoding Wuhan-strain SARS-CoV-2 spike. Germline V gene sequence: CDR1 GTSNPN, CDR2 SVGIG (reference sequence). Deletions cut 2 bases from V and 0 bases from J, with 11 bases between. The CDR3 loop spans 15 amino acids. Assay: immunoSEQ multiplex PCR; the TCRdb copy retains only in-frame clones and omits some. The sample shows roughly 380,000 clones, around nine tenths of them seen only once.

The source material was peripheral blood, sampled in a trial of Ad26.COV2.S vaccine versus placebo. This sequence was found in a person between 18 and 65 years old who received the Ad26.COV2.S COVID-19 vaccine or a placebo. The V call is TRBV30, the J call TRBJ2-4; D is tentatively TRBD1 or TRBD2 (6 bases each). The CDR3: CAWSKGGLAKNIQYF. In DNA form, the CDR3 reads TGTGCCTGGAGTAAAGGGGGACTAGCCAAAAACATTCAGTACTTC.